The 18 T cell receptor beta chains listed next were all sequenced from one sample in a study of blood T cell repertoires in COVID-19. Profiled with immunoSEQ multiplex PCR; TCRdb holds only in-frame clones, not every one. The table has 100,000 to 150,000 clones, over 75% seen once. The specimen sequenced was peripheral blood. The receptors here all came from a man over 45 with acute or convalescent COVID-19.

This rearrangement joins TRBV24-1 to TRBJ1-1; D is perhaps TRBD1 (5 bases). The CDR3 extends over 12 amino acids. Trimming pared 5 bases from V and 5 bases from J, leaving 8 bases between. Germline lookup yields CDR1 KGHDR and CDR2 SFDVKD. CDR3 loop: CATSVGGTEAFF. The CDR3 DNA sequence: TGTGCCACCAGTGTTGGGGGGACTGAAGCTTTCTTT.

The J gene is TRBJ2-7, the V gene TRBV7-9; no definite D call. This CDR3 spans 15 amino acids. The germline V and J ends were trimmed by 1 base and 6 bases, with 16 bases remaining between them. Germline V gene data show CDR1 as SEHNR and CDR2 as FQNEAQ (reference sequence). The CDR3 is CASSLGHSTTSEQYF. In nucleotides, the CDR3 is TGTGCCAGCAGCTTAGGACACTCAACAACATCCGAGCAGTACTTC.

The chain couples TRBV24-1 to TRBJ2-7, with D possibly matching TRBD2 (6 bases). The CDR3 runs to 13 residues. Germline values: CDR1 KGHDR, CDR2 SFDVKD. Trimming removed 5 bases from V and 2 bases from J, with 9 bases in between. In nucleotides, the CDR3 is TGTGCCACCAGTGTGCGGGGAGCCTACGAGCAGTACTTC. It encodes CATSVRGAYEQYF.

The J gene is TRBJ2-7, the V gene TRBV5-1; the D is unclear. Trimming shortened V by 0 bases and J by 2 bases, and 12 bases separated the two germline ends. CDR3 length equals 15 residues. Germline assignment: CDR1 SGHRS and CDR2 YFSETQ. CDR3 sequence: CASSLASGVTYEQYF. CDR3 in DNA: TGCGCCAGCAGCTTGGCCTCGGGTGTCACCTACGAGCAGTACTTC.

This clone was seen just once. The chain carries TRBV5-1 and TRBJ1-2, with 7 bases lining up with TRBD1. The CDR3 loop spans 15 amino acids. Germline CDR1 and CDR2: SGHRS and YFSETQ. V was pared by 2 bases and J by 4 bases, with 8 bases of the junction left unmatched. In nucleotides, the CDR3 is TGCGCCAGCAGCTTAAGGACAGGCGACACCTATGGCTACACCTTC. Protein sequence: CASSLRTGDTYGYTF.

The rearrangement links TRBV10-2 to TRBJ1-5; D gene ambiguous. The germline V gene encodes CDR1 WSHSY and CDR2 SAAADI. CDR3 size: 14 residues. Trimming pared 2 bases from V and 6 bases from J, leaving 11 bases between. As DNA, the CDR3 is TGCGCCAGCAGTGAGGGGGAGCGGGTTCAGCCCCAGCATTTT. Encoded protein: CASSEGERVQPQHF.

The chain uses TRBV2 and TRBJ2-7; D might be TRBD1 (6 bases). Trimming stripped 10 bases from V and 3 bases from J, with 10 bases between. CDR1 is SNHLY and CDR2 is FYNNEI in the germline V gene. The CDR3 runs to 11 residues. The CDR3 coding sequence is TGTGCCACCCAGGGGATCTACGAGCAGTACTTC. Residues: CATQGIYEQYF. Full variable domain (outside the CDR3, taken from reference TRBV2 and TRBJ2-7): EPEVTQTPSHQVTQMGQEVILRCVPISNHLYFYWYRQILGQKVEFLVSFYNNEISEKSEIFDDQFSVERPDGSNFTLKIRSTKLEDSAMYFCATQGIYEQYFGPGTRLTVT.

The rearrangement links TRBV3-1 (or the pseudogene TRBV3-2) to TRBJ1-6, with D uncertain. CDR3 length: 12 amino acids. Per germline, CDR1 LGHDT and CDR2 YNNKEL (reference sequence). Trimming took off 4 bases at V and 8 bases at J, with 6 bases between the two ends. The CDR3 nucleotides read TGTGCCAGCAGCCTCGACTATTCACCCCTCCACTTT. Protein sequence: CASSLDYSPLHF.

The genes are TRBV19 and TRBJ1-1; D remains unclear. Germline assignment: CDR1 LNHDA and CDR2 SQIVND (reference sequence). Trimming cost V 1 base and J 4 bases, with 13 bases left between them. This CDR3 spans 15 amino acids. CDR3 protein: CASSIAFPASTEAFF. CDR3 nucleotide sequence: TGTGCCAGTAGTATAGCCTTTCCCGCGAGCACTGAAGCTTTCTTT.

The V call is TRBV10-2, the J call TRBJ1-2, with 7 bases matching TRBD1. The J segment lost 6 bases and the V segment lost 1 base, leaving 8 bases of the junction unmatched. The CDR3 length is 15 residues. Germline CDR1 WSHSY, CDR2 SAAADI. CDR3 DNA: TGCGCCAGCAGTGAGTTATCGGACAGGCTGGATGGCTACACCTTC. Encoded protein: CASSELSDRLDGYTF.

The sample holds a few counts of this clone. CDR3 residues: CASSLGTSGIKEQFF. CDR3 sequence (DNA): TGTGCCAGCAGCTTAGGGACTAGCGGGATAAAAGAGCAGTTCTTC. The rearrangement links TRBV7-8 to TRBJ2-1, with 12 bases matching TRBD2. CDR3 size: 15 residues. The V and J ends lost 1 base and 10 bases, in that order; junction bases with no gene match: 5. CDR1 is SGHVS, CDR2 FQNEAQ, per germline.

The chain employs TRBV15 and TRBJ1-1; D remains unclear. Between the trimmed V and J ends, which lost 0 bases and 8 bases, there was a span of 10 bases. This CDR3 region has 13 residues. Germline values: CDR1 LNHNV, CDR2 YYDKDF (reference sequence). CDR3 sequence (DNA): TGTGCCACCAGCAGAGATTCGGGGTGGGAAGCTTTCTTT. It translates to CATSRDSGWEAFF.

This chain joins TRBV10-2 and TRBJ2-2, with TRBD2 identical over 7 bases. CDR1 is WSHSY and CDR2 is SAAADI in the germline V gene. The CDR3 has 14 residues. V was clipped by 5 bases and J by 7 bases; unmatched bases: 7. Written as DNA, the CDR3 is TGCGCCAGCAGTCCCCTCGGGAGGAACGGGGAGCTGTTTTTT. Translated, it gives CASSPLGRNGELFF.

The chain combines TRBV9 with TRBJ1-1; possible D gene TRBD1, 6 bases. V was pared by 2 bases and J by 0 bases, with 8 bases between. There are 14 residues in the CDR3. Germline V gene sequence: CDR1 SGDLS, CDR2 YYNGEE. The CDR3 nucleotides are TGTGCCAGCAGCGTCTCAGGGGTGAACACTGAAGCTTTCTTT. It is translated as CASSVSGVNTEAFF.

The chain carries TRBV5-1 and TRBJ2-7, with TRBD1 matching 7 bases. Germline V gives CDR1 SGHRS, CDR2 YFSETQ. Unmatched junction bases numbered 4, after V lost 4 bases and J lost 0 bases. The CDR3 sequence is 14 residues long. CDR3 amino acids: CASSLNRGSYEQYF. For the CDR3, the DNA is TGCGCCAGCAGCCTTAACAGGGGCTCCTACGAGCAGTACTTC.

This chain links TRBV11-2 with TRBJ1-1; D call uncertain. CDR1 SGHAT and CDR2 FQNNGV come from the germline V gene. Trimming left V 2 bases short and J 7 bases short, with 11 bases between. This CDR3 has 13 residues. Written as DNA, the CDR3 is TGTGCCAGCAGCTTACGTTCCAGTCTTGAAGCTTTCTTT. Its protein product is CASSLRSSLEAFF.

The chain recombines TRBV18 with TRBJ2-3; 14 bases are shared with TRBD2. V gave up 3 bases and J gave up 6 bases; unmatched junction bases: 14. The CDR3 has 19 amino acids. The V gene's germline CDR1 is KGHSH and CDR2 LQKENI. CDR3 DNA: TGTGCCAGCTCACCTATGGGACTAGCGGGAGCTAATTTAGCTGATACGCAGTATTTT. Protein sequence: CASSPMGLAGANLADTQYF.

The DNA of the CDR3 is TGTGCCAGTAGTCCTCCCGAGGAAGATACGCAGTATTTT. Residues: CASSPPEEDTQYF. The chain has TRBV19 and TRBJ2-3, with D unresolved. This CDR3 comprises 13 residues. Germline CDR1 is LNHDA and CDR2 is SQIVND (reference sequence). With 5 bases removed from V and 5 bases from J, the gap between germline ends came to 11 bases.